One sample yielded the 14 T cell receptor beta chains listed below, sequenced in a study of Tregs in tolerant kidney transplant recipients. Sequencing used immunoSEQ multiplex PCR; TCRdb keeps in-frame clones, though not all of them. The sample yields about 69,000 clones, 85% to 90% seen once. The sample here was CD4+ T cells from blood, taken before the transplant. All receptors come from a human donor who received a combined kidney and bone marrow transplant.

J is TRBJ2-7 and V is TRBV7-2; 7 bases are shared with TRBD2. CDR1 is SGHTA, CDR2 FQGNSA, per germline. The junction had 3 bases not matched to a gene; V was cut back by 1 base and J by 0 bases. CDR3 length equals 15 residues. In DNA form, the CDR3 reads TGTGCCAGCAGCTTAGGGCCTAGCGGCTCCTACGAGCAGTACTTC. This sequence encodes CASSLGPSGSYEQYF.

The CDR3 DNA reads as TGTGCCAGCAGCCTATCAAGAACTAGCACAGATACGCAGTATTTT. This gives the protein CASSLSRTSTDTQYF. This sequence joins TRBV11-3 and TRBJ2-3; D unclear. Trimming pared 5 bases from V and 0 bases from J, leaving 12 bases between. Germline CDR1 is SGHNT and CDR2 is YENEEA. The CDR3 consists of 15 residues.

This chain joins TRBV28 and TRBJ1-4, with 7 bases identical to TRBD1. The CDR3 is 15 amino acids. Per germline, CDR1 MDHEN and CDR2 SYDVKM. Trimming took 6 bases from V and 2 from J; bases not matched to a gene: 6. CDR3 amino acids: CASSPATGTNEKLFF. In DNA, the CDR3 is TGTGCCAGCAGCCCAGCGACAGGGACTAATGAAAAACTGTTTTTT. The whole variable domain, filled in from reference TRBV28 and TRBJ1-4, reads DVKVTQSSRYLVKRTGEKVFLECVQDMDHENMFWYRQDPGLGLRLIYFSYDVKMKEKGDIPEGYSVSREKKERFSLILESASTNQTSMYLCASSPATGTNEKLFFGSGTQLSVL.

The V gene is TRBV7-9, the J gene TRBJ2-3, with TRBD2 matching over 7 bases. Germline loops: CDR1 SEHNR, CDR2 FQNEAQ (reference sequence). V dropped 8 bases and J dropped 2; count of bases not matched to a gene: 7. CDR3 length equals 14 residues. CDR3 loop: CASSQERDTDTQYF. CDR3 nucleotides: TGTGCCAGCTCCCAAGAGCGGGACACAGATACGCAGTATTTT. Based on the CDR3 plus reference TRBV7-9 and TRBJ2-3, the full variable domain is DTGVSQNPRHKITKRGQNVTFRCDPISEHNRLYWYRQTLGQGPEFLTYFQNEAQLEKSRLLSDRFSAERPKGSFSTLEIQRTEQGDSAMYLCASSQERDTDTQYFGPGTRLTVL.

This chain joins TRBV10-3 and TRBJ2-2; 8 bases line up with TRBD1. Germline V lookup: CDR1 ENHRY, CDR2 SYGVKD. The CDR3 length is 15 residues. The V segment lost 2 bases and the J segment 4 bases; nucleotides outside the gene matches: 3. CDR3 amino acids: CAISERTGITGELFF. CDR3 bases: TGTGCCATCAGTGAGAGGACAGGGATCACCGGGGAGCTGTTTTTT.

V usage is TRBV11-1 and J usage is TRBJ2-5, with TRBD1 matching over 8 bases. This CDR3 spans 15 amino acids. With 6 bases clipped from V and 5 bases from J, the junction kept 11 bases outside the gene matches. Per the germline V gene, CDR1 is SGHAT and CDR2 is FQDESV (reference sequence). Here the CDR3 DNA reads TGTGCCAGCAGTTGGACAGGGACCATGGGGGAGACCCAGTACTTC. Its translation is CASSWTGTMGETQYF.

The chain combines TRBV18 with TRBJ2-3; the D is unclear. The germline CDR1 and CDR2 sequences are KGHSH and LQKENI. V lost 0 bases and J 6 bases, leaving 7 bases between the germline ends. CDR3 length: 13 amino acids. CDR3 bases: TGTGCCAGCTCACCACCGGCCGCCGATACGCAGTATTTT. It translates to CASSPPAADTQYF.

This clone was seen only once. The chain couples TRBV7-9 to TRBJ1-1, with D unresolved. The V and J ends lost 1 base and 0 bases respectively, with 9 bases between them. The length of the CDR3 is 15 residues. CDR1 and CDR2 (germline): SEHNR, FQNEAQ (reference sequence). As DNA, the CDR3 is TGTGCCAGCAGCTTAGAGCCGGGAGTGAACACTGAAGCTTTCTTT. This encodes CASSLEPGVNTEAFF.

The V call is TRBV5-8, the J call TRBJ1-3, with TRBD1 matching 7 bases. CDR3 length equals 15 residues. CDR1 is SGHTS and CDR2 is YDEGEE in the germline V gene. V was clipped by 8 bases and J by 0 bases; unmatched bases: 8. CDR3 bases: TGTGCCAGTCGACAGGGAGACTTCTCTGGAAACACCATATATTTT. It translates to CASRQGDFSGNTIYF.

The chain recombines TRBV6-6 with TRBJ2-7, with 10 bases identical to TRBD2. The junction had 5 bases not matched to a gene; V was cut back by 6 bases and J by 0 bases. Germline CDR1 is MNHNY and CDR2 is SVGAGI (reference sequence). This CDR3 contains 15 residues. The CDR3 DNA reads as TGTGCCAGCAGCCCGACTAGCGGGTCCTCCTACGAGCAGTACTTC. It specifies CASSPTSGSSYEQYF.

This chain links TRBV6-1 with TRBJ2-7; no firm D call. This CDR3 has 11 residues. Germline CDR1 and CDR2: MNHNS and SASEGT. Trimming stripped 8 bases from V and 4 bases from J, with 9 bases between. CDR3 in DNA: TGTGCCAGCGGCTCGTTGTACGAGCAGTACTTC. Residues: CASGSLYEQYF.

The genes are TRBV11-1 and TRBJ2-5; 7 nucleotides line up with TRBD2. Germline V lookup: CDR1 SGHAT, CDR2 FQDESV (reference sequence). This CDR3 has 15 amino acids. The V segment lost 3 bases and the J segment 4 bases; nucleotides outside the gene matches: 8. CDR3: CASSLTSSTGETQYF. In DNA, the CDR3 is TGTGCCAGCAGCTTGACTAGCTCAACGGGAGAGACCCAGTACTTC.

CDR3 sequence (DNA): TGTGCCAGCAGCTTAGCGGGAGCGGTGAATGAGCAGTTCTTC. This translates into CASSLAGAVNEQFF. The chain couples TRBV7-2 to TRBJ2-1; D may be TRBD2 (5 bases). Trimming left V 0 bases short and J 7 bases short, with 10 bases between. The germline V gene has CDR1 SGHTA and CDR2 FQGNSA. This CDR3 is built from 14 residues.

The gene calls are TRBV6-6 and TRBJ2-2; a weak D match, TRBD2 (7 bases). Germline CDR1 reads MNHNY; CDR2 reads SVGAGI (reference sequence). There are 16 residues in the CDR3. Trimming left V 6 bases short and J 3 bases short, with 17 bases between. The CDR3, as DNA: TGTGCCAGCAGGCCCGCGAAGGGGGGGTACACCGGGGAGCTGTTTTTT. This sequence encodes CASRPAKGGYTGELFF.